These T cell receptor beta chains were read from a single sample in a study of cytomegalovirus exposure and HLA in healthy donors. Data came from immunoSEQ multiplex PCR; TCRdb stores just in-frame clones and leaves some out. The profile shows over 150,000 clones, more than 60% of them singletons. What was sequenced was PBMCs. All receptors derive from a woman aged 50 to 60 in good health and CMV-seropositive. CDR3s include the opening cysteine and the closing phenylalanine or tryptophan. The order of the fields is CDR3 protein, CDR3 DNA, clone size, V gene, D gene, J gene. A D gene is named only where the DNA matches it firmly. Only some rows state a clone size, as once, few, many or a class for expanded clones.

CDR3 protein: CASSYTGAGNTEAFF
CDR3 DNA: TGTGCCAGCAGTTACACAGGGGCGGGGAACACTGAAGCTTTCTTT
clone size: .
V gene: TRBV6-6
D gene: TRBD1
J gene: TRBJ1-1

CDR3 protein: CAITGTVGDTQYF
CDR3 DNA: TGTGCCATCACGGGGACTGTGGGAGATACGCAGTATTTT
clone size: once
V gene: TRBV10-3
D gene: .
J gene: TRBJ2-3

CDR3 protein: CASSRLHTGENTYEQYF
CDR3 DNA: TGTGCCAGTAGTCGACTACATACAGGGGAGAACACCTACGAGCAGTACTTC
clone size: .
V gene: TRBV19
D gene: TRBD1
J gene: TRBJ2-7

CDR3 protein: CASSWTSGGATDTQYF
CDR3 DNA: TGTGCCAGCAGCTGGACTAGCGGTGGGGCCACAGATACGCAGTATTTT
clone size: once
V gene: TRBV7-2
D gene: TRBD2
J gene: TRBJ2-3

CDR3 protein: CASSVGLRDRGSDYGYTF
CDR3 DNA: TGTGCCAGCAGCGTAGGGCTAAGGGACAGGGGATCAGACTATGGCTACACCTTC
clone size: .
V gene: TRBV9
D gene: TRBD1
J gene: TRBJ1-2

CDR3 protein: CASSPFSGQVNTEAFF
CDR3 DNA: TGTGCCAGCTCACCATTCTCAGGTCAGGTGAACACTGAAGCTTTCTTT
clone size: .
V gene: TRBV18
D gene: .
J gene: TRBJ1-1

CDR3 protein: CASSLAPGNNQPQHF
CDR3 DNA: TGTGCCAGCAGCTTAGCCCCAGGTAACAATCAGCCCCAGCATTTT
clone size: .
V gene: TRBV7-2
D gene: .
J gene: TRBJ1-5

CDR3 protein: CASSLRQGADTEAFF
CDR3 DNA: TGTGCCAGCAGCCTCCGACAGGGGGCGGACACTGAAGCTTTCTTT
clone size: once
V gene: TRBV7-2
D gene: TRBD1
J gene: TRBJ1-1

CDR3 protein: CASSPTTGGTEAFF
CDR3 DNA: TGTGCCAGCAGTCCGACCACAGGGGGCACTGAAGCTTTCTTT
clone size: .
V gene: TRBV13
D gene: TRBD1
J gene: TRBJ1-1

CDR3 protein: CASSLRQGGEQYF
CDR3 DNA: TGTGCCAGCAGTCTGAGACAGGGTGGCGAGCAGTACTTC
clone size: .
V gene: TRBV7-2
D gene: TRBD1
J gene: TRBJ2-7

CDR3 protein: CASSKSVGPDSGNTIYF
CDR3 DNA: TGTGCCAGTAGTAAGTCAGTGGGGCCTGACTCTGGAAACACCATATATTTT
clone size: .
V gene: TRBV19
D gene: .
J gene: TRBJ1-3

CDR3 protein: CASSHRSGQNSEAFF
CDR3 DNA: TGCGCCAGCAGCCACCGTTCGGGACAGAATTCTGAAGCTTTCTTT
clone size: once
V gene: TRBV4-3
D gene: TRBD1
J gene: TRBJ1-1

CDR3 protein: CASSRGPGGTDTQYF
CDR3 DNA: TGTGCCAGCAGCCGAGGGCCCGGGGGTACAGATACGCAGTATTTT
clone size: .
V gene: TRBV4-2
D gene: .
J gene: TRBJ2-3

CDR3 protein: CASSPDEGARYGYTF
CDR3 DNA: TGTGCCAGCTCACCGGATGAAGGGGCCCGGTATGGCTACACCTTC
clone size: few
V gene: TRBV18
D gene: .
J gene: TRBJ1-2

CDR3 protein: CASQSQDTGELFF
CDR3 DNA: TGCGCCAGCCAGAGTCAGGACACCGGGGAGCTGTTTTTT
clone size: .
V gene: TRBV5-1
D gene: .
J gene: TRBJ2-2

CDR3 protein: CTSSHLRGGSLKRNTEAFF
CDR3 DNA: TGCACCAGCAGCCACTTAAGGGGGGGAAGTCTAAAAAGGAACACTGAAGCTTTCTTT
clone size: .
V gene: TRBV1
D gene: .
J gene: TRBJ1-1

CDR3 protein: CACRDRNTEAFF
CDR3 DNA: TGTGCCTGCCGGGACAGGAACACTGAAGCTTTCTTT
clone size: .
V gene: TRBV30
D gene: TRBD1
J gene: TRBJ1-1

CDR3 protein: CASSELRPGGHEQFF
CDR3 DNA: TGTGCCAGCAGTGAACTAAGGCCTGGAGGCCATGAGCAGTTCTTC
clone size: .
V gene: TRBV25-1
D gene: .
J gene: TRBJ2-1

CDR3 protein: CASSSDRNTEAFF
CDR3 DNA: TGTGCCAGCAGTTCCGACAGGAACACTGAAGCTTTCTTT
clone size: .
V gene: TRBV7-3
D gene: .
J gene: TRBJ1-1

CDR3 protein: CASSTGQAANYGYTF
CDR3 DNA: TGTGCCAGCAGCACGGGACAGGCCGCTAACTATGGCTACACCTTC
clone size: .
V gene: TRBV11-2
D gene: TRBD1
J gene: TRBJ1-2

CDR3 protein: CASSYGTEGSWPQHF
CDR3 DNA: TGTGCCAGTAGTTACGGGACAGAGGGCTCTTGGCCCCAGCATTTT
clone size: .
V gene: TRBV19
D gene: TRBD1
J gene: TRBJ1-5

CDR3 protein: CASSKDNQGLVYGYTF
CDR3 DNA: TGTGCCAGCAGCAAGGATAATCAGGGTCTGGTATATGGCTACACCTTC
clone size: .
V gene: TRBV21-1
D gene: .
J gene: TRBJ1-2

CDR3 protein: CSVGGSSYEQYF
CDR3 DNA: TGCAGCGTAGGCGGGAGTTCCTACGAGCAGTACTTC
clone size: .
V gene: TRBV29-1
D gene: TRBD2
J gene: TRBJ2-7

CDR3 protein: CASSLAPTGADF
CDR3 DNA: TGTGCCAGCAGTTTAGCCCCGACAGGGGCGGATTTT
clone size: .
V gene: TRBV28
D gene: TRBD1
J gene: TRBJ1-5

CDR3 protein: CAWRRDYRTDTQYF
CDR3 DNA: TGTGCCTGGAGGAGGGATTATCGCACAGATACGCAGTATTTT
clone size: .
V gene: TRBV30
D gene: .
J gene: TRBJ2-3

CDR3 protein: CASSLGGSGGSWETQYF
CDR3 DNA: TGTGCTAGCAGCTTAGGTGGTAGCGGGGGGTCTTGGGAGACCCAGTACTTC
clone size: .
V gene: TRBV7-7
D gene: TRBD2
J gene: TRBJ2-5

CDR3 protein: CASSLGASGTHEQFF
CDR3 DNA: TGCGCCAGCAGCTTGGGAGCTAGCGGGACCCATGAGCAGTTCTTC
clone size: .
V gene: TRBV5-1
D gene: TRBD2
J gene: TRBJ2-1

CDR3 protein: CASNFREPNEQFF
CDR3 DNA: TGTGCTAGCAACTTCAGGGAACCCAATGAGCAGTTCTTC
clone size: .
V gene: TRBV7-7
D gene: .
J gene: TRBJ2-1

CDR3 protein: CASGLEGGVTEAFF
CDR3 DNA: TGTGCTAGTGGTTTGGAAGGGGGGGTCACTGAAGCTTTCTTT
clone size: .
V gene: TRBV12-5
D gene: .
J gene: TRBJ1-1

CDR3 protein: CASSITSGVLDEQFF
CDR3 DNA: TGTGCCAGCAGCATCACTAGCGGGGTCTTGGATGAGCAGTTCTTC
clone size: .
V gene: TRBV7-3
D gene: TRBD2
J gene: TRBJ2-1

CDR3 protein: CASSSRSWEKLFF
CDR3 DNA: TGTGCCAGCAGTTCCAGGTCGTGGGAAAAACTGTTTTTT
clone size: .
V gene: TRBV27
D gene: .
J gene: TRBJ1-4

CDR3 protein: CASSEYSQELTATRGYTF
CDR3 DNA: TGTGCCAGCAGTGAATATTCACAGGAACTAACCGCGACTAGGGGCTACACCTTC
clone size: .
V gene: TRBV25-1
D gene: .
J gene: TRBJ1-2

CDR3 protein: CASSLLASGSDWAYEQYF
CDR3 DNA: TGTGCCAGCAGTTTATTAGCTAGCGGGAGTGACTGGGCCTACGAGCAGTACTTC
clone size: .
V gene: TRBV28
D gene: TRBD2
J gene: TRBJ2-7

CDR3 protein: CAWSVLTGGAGKGQYF
CDR3 DNA: TGTGCCTGGAGTGTGTTAACAGGGGGCGCAGGGAAAGGGCAGTACTTC
clone size: .
V gene: TRBV30
D gene: TRBD1
J gene: TRBJ2-7

CDR3 protein: CAWSVTTSRRTF
CDR3 DNA: TGTGCCTGGAGTGTGACAACCTCCCGCCGAACCTTC
clone size: .
V gene: TRBV30
D gene: .
J gene: TRBJ1-2

CDR3 protein: CASSSWDFSTGETQYF
CDR3 DNA: TGTGCCAGCAGCTCCTGGGACTTCTCCACAGGAGAGACCCAGTACTTC
clone size: .
V gene: TRBV5-5
D gene: .
J gene: TRBJ2-5

CDR3 protein: CASSIERVSDTQYF
CDR3 DNA: TGTGCCAGTAGTATAGAGAGGGTATCAGATACGCAGTATTTT
clone size: .
V gene: TRBV19
D gene: .
J gene: TRBJ2-3

CDR3 protein: CAIRTGWNTEAFF
CDR3 DNA: TGTGCCATCCGGACAGGATGGAACACTGAAGCTTTCTTT
clone size: .
V gene: TRBV6-9
D gene: TRBD1
J gene: TRBJ1-1

CDR3 protein: CAQRGLPNFSNQPQHF
CDR3 DNA: TGCGCCCAACGGGGGTTACCGAACTTTAGCAATCAGCCCCAGCATTTT
clone size: .
V gene: TRBV10-1
D gene: .
J gene: TRBJ1-5

CDR3 protein: CASSQGTTGKLFF
CDR3 DNA: TGTGCCAGCAGTCAGGGTACGACTGGAAAACTGTTTTTT
clone size: .
V gene: TRBV11-3
D gene: .
J gene: TRBJ1-4

CDR3 protein: CASSQSKTSSQGMNTEAFF
CDR3 DNA: TGCGCCAGCAGTCAATCGAAAACCAGTTCGCAGGGTATGAACACTGAAGCTTTCTTT
clone size: .
V gene: TRBV23-1
D gene: .
J gene: TRBJ1-1

CDR3 protein: CASSLWSGGGNEQFF
CDR3 DNA: TGCGCCAGCAGCTTGTGGTCGGGAGGGGGCAATGAGCAGTTCTTC
clone size: .
V gene: TRBV5-1
D gene: TRBD2
J gene: TRBJ2-1

CDR3 protein: CASSYSFQGGGYGYTF
CDR3 DNA: TGTGCCAGCAGTTACTCGTTCCAGGGAGGGGGCTATGGCTACACCTTC
clone size: few
V gene: TRBV6-5
D gene: .
J gene: TRBJ1-2

CDR3 protein: CASSPTGGVEKLFF
CDR3 DNA: TGTGCCAGCTCACCGACAGGGGGCGTCGAAAAACTGTTTTTT
clone size: .
V gene: TRBV18
D gene: TRBD1
J gene: TRBJ1-4

CDR3 protein: CASSLSGSMYEQYF
CDR3 DNA: TGTGCCAGCAGTTTAAGCGGGAGCATGTACGAGCAGTACTTC
clone size: .
V gene: TRBV28
D gene: TRBD2
J gene: TRBJ2-7

CDR3 protein: CASSTGTEPGNTIYF
CDR3 DNA: TGTGCCAGCAGTACGGGGACAGAACCTGGAAACACCATATATTTT
clone size: .
V gene: TRBV6-5
D gene: TRBD1
J gene: TRBJ1-3

CDR3 protein: CASSIDRVNTEAFF
CDR3 DNA: TGTGCCAGCAGCATTGACAGGGTGAACACTGAAGCTTTCTTT
clone size: .
V gene: TRBV2
D gene: TRBD1
J gene: TRBJ1-1